These 22 T cell receptor beta chains were sequenced from one sample in a study of blood T cell repertoires in COVID-19. This table comes from immunoSEQ multiplex PCR, and its TCRdb copy is limited to in-frame clones, with some not included. Among a few hundred thousand clones listed, roughly nine tenths were seen once. Material: peripheral blood. The receptors originated from a man aged 50-59 years with acute or convalescent COVID-19.

Worth noting for this clone: The sample contains more than one DNA sequence encoding this CDR3. The rearrangement uses TRBV3-1 (or the pseudogene TRBV3-2) and TRBJ2-5, with D tentatively TRBD2 (6 bases). Trimming removed 4 bases at V and 2 bases at J, with 8 bases between. The CDR3 is 13 amino acids. Germline assignment: CDR1 LGHDT and CDR2 YNNKEL (reference sequence). The CDR3 is CASSLGGQETQYF. In DNA form, the CDR3 reads TGTGCCAGCAGCCTCGGGGGTCAAGAGACCCAGTACTTC.

The rearrangement uses TRBV6-5 and TRBJ2-7; possible D gene TRBD1, 6 bases. Germline CDR1 and CDR2: MNHEY and SVGAGI. The ends were cut back, 3 bases at V and 4 bases at J, with 10 bases in the middle. The CDR3 totals 13 residues. Written as DNA, the CDR3 is TGTGCCAGCAGTTATAGGGGGAATTACGAGCAGTACTTC. The encoded protein is CASSYRGNYEQYF.

The CDR3 reads CASSADSTTETQYF. CDR3 bases: TGCGCCAGCAGCGCGGACAGCACAACAGAGACCCAGTACTTC. The chain uses TRBV5-1 and TRBJ2-5; tentative D call: TRBD1 (6 bases). CDR1 is SGHRS, CDR2 YFSETQ, per germline. The CDR3 contains 14 residues. The V end was cut by 4 bases, the J end by 4 bases, with 14 bases between.

The rearrangement links TRBV11-2 to TRBJ2-7, with D uncertain. Germline V lookup: CDR1 SGHAT, CDR2 FQNNGV. The CDR3 has 13 amino acids. V lost 5 bases and J lost 5, with 13 bases in between. DNA for the CDR3: TGTGCCAGCAGCCCCGAGGCGGTGGACGAGCAGTACTTC. Translated: CASSPEAVDEQYF.

The chain links TRBV6-5 to TRBJ1-5; no firm D call. CDR3 length: 13 residues. Per germline, CDR1 MNHEY and CDR2 SVGAGI. Trimming stripped 2 bases from V and 7 bases from J, with 9 bases between. CDR3 in amino acids: CASSYTATQPQHF. Here the CDR3 DNA reads TGTGCCAGCAGTTACACAGCTACCCAGCCCCAGCATTTT.

This chain uses TRBV4-1 with TRBJ2-5, with TRBD1 identical over 10 bases. There are 16 residues in the CDR3. Trimming cost V 8 bases and J 5 bases; bases outside gene matches: 14. The germline V gene has CDR1 MGHRA and CDR2 YSYEKL. The CDR3 DNA follows: TGCGCCAGCGCACCGGGACAGGGGACGGTTGCGGAGACCCAGTACTTC. Translated: CASAPGQGTVAETQYF.

In this sample, this clone turned up many times. The V and J genes are TRBV11-3 and TRBJ1-1; no clear D gene. CDR3 length: 13 amino acids. The germline V and J ends were trimmed by 7 bases and 1 base, with 10 bases remaining between them. CDR1 SGHNT and CDR2 YENEEA come from the germline V gene. The CDR3 loop reads CASKGRGNTEAFF. Written as DNA, the CDR3 is TGTGCCAGCAAGGGCCGGGGGAACACTGAAGCTTTCTTT.

V gene TRBV5-1 combines with J gene TRBJ2-1, with 7 bases lining up with TRBD1. The germline V gene encodes CDR1 SGHRS and CDR2 YFSETQ. With 3 bases clipped from V and 0 bases from J, the junction kept 3 bases outside the gene matches. The CDR3 runs to 15 residues. CDR3 sequence: CASSYGQASYNEQFF. The CDR3 DNA follows: TGCGCCAGCAGCTACGGACAGGCCTCCTACAATGAGCAGTTCTTC.

J is TRBJ1-5 and V is TRBV6-1; D not certain. The V end was cut by 2 bases, the J end by 0 bases, with 8 bases between. Germline V gene lookup returns CDR1 MNHNS and CDR2 SASEGT. The CDR3 extends over 15 amino acids. CDR3 region: CASSETLYSNQPQHF. The CDR3 nucleotides read TGTGCCAGCAGTGAAACATTGTATAGCAATCAGCCCCAGCATTTT.

The chain recombines TRBV3-1 (or the pseudogene TRBV3-2) with TRBJ1-3, with D perhaps matching TRBD1 (6 bases). The CDR3 totals 16 residues. The germline V and J ends were trimmed by 1 base and 1 base, with 11 bases remaining between them. Looked up from germline, CDR1 is LGHDT and CDR2 is YNNKEL (reference sequence). CDR3 in amino acids: CASSQATGPSGNTIYF. The CDR3 nucleotides are TGTGCCAGCAGCCAAGCGACAGGACCTTCTGGAAACACCATATATTTT.

This chain joins TRBV5-5 and TRBJ1-1, with D maybe TRBD1 (5 bases). The CDR3 is 13 amino acids. Germline V CDR1 and CDR2: SGHKS, YYEKEE (reference sequence). Trimming shortened V by 4 bases and J by 8 bases, and 15 bases separated the two germline ends. As DNA, the CDR3 is TGTGCCAGCAGCCGGGGGGGTCAGGCCGAAGCTTTCTTT. It is translated as CASSRGGQAEAFF.

Note on this clone: This same CDR3 is encoded by further DNA sequences in the sample. This CDR3 is CAWSVGGSNQPQHF. The CDR3 nucleotides read TGTGCCTGGAGTGTCGGAGGGAGCAATCAGCCCCAGCATTTT. The chain carries TRBV30 and TRBJ1-5, with D unresolved. The CDR3 loop spans 14 amino acids. Germline V gene lookup returns CDR1 GTSNPN and CDR2 SVGIG (reference sequence). V was cut by 0 bases and J by 1 base, with 7 bases left in between.

The V gene is TRBV15, the J gene TRBJ1-2; 8 bases are shared with TRBD1. Germline CDR1 is LNHNV and CDR2 is YYDKDF (reference sequence). J was trimmed by 4 bases and V by 3 bases; bases with no gene match: 13. CDR3 length: 17 residues. Written as DNA, the CDR3 is TGTGCCACCAGCAGGGATGCCGGGACAGGCCTCTCCTATGGCTACACCTTC. It specifies CATSRDAGTGLSYGYTF.

The chain's CDR3 is CARSERPGASGYVETQYF. CDR3 in DNA: TGTGCCAGAAGCGAACGGCCCGGGGCTAGCGGATATGTAGAGACCCAGTACTTC. The rearrangement uses TRBV5-3 and TRBJ2-5, with 7 bases identical to TRBD2. TRBV5-3 has ORF status, its function being uncertain. V dropped 4 bases and J dropped 4; count of bases not matched to a gene: 19. This CDR3 spans 18 amino acids.

The CDR3 DNA is TGTGCCAGCAGCTTAGGCCAGGGAAAGGATACGCAGTATTTT. As protein: CASSLGQGKDTQYF. V is TRBV7-6 and J is TRBJ2-3; possibly TRBD1 for D (5 bases). The CDR3 extends over 14 amino acids. Trimming cost V 1 base and J 6 bases, with 11 bases left between them. The germline V gene encodes CDR1 SGHVS and CDR2 FNYEAQ.

Of note for this clone: The germline gene is not matched at one end of the junction; a read error may be the cause. The chain has TRBV7-9 and TRBJ1-2; D is possibly TRBD1 (5 bases). The CDR3 has 14 residues. In germline, CDR1 is SEHNR, CDR2 FQNEAQ (reference sequence). In nucleotides, the CDR3 is TGTGCCAGCAGCTTCTCAGACAGACCGCAGATCGTTGCCTTC. Translated, it gives CASSFSDRPQIVAF.

J is TRBJ1-2 and V is TRBV5-6, with TRBD1 matching over 7 bases. The CDR3 has 16 residues. Germline loops: CDR1 SGHDT, CDR2 YYEEEE. V dropped 4 bases and J dropped 2; count of bases not matched to a gene: 11. This chain's CDR3 is CASSHRYLTGNYGYTF. Here the CDR3 DNA reads TGTGCCAGCAGCCATCGTTACTTGACAGGGAACTATGGCTACACCTTC. The variable domain in full, completed from reference TRBV5-6 and TRBJ1-2, reads DAGVTQSPTHLIKTRGQQVTLRCSPKSGHDTVSWYQQALGQGPQFIFQYYEEEERQRGNFPDRFSGHQFPNYSSELNVNALLLGDSALYLCASSHRYLTGNYGYTFGSGTRLTVV.

This chain uses TRBV30 with TRBJ2-7; 11 bases line up with TRBD1. Germline loops: CDR1 GTSNPN, CDR2 SVGIG (reference sequence). The junction had 5 bases not matched to a gene; V was cut back by 2 bases and J by 5 bases. This CDR3 comprises 14 residues. The CDR3 protein is CAWSRGQGVHEQYF. In nucleotides, the CDR3 is TGTGCCTGGAGTCGGGGACAGGGGGTCCACGAGCAGTACTTC.

This clone was counted a single time. J is TRBJ2-1 and V is TRBV5-5; a weak D match, TRBD1 (5 bases). V was clipped by 0 bases and J by 4 bases, with 11 bases between them. CDR1 SGHKS and CDR2 YYEKEE come from the germline V gene (reference sequence). The CDR3 is 15 residues long. The CDR3 DNA follows: TGTGCCAGCAGCTTGGCAATGACAGAATACAATGAGCAGTTCTTC. Its translation is CASSLAMTEYNEQFF.

The chain carries TRBV3-1 (or the pseudogene TRBV3-2) and TRBJ2-7, with D unclear. The CDR3 extends over 14 amino acids. Looked up from germline, CDR1 is LGHDT and CDR2 is YNNKEL (reference sequence). V shed 4 bases and J shed 2 bases, with 12 bases lying between them. CDR3 in amino acids: CASSPSFVAYEQYF. The CDR3 coding sequence is TGTGCCAGCAGCCCTTCGTTTGTAGCCTACGAGCAGTACTTC.

This clone appeared a single time. The chain carries TRBV7-9 and TRBJ2-2; TRBD1 is a possible D gene (6 bases). V lost 1 base and J lost 0, with 18 bases in between. Germline-derived CDR1 and CDR2 are SEHNR and FQNEAQ (reference sequence). This CDR3 is 19 amino acids long. The CDR3: CASSLDPLGPGANTGELFF. The CDR3 DNA is TGTGCCAGCAGCTTAGACCCCCTTGGCCCAGGGGCGAACACCGGGGAGCTGTTTTTT.

The rearrangement joins TRBV5-6 to TRBJ2-3; D is perhaps TRBD2 (7 bases). The V end lost 4 bases, the J end lost 12 bases, and 15 bases lay between the germline ends. The CDR3 contains 12 residues. Germline values: CDR1 SGHDT, CDR2 YYEEEE. The CDR3 sequence: CASSPRGGGQYF. Written as DNA, the CDR3 is TGTGCCAGCAGCCCTCGGGGAGGGGGTCAGTATTTT.